This T cell receptor beta chain emerged from a study of blood T cell repertoires in COVID-19 (TCRdb year 2020). The study in broad terms: Samples covering the acute and convalescent phases of COVID-19 were provided by collaborators in the United States, Italy and Spain. The material from the prospective study consisted of cDNA or gDNA derived from T cells, B-cell-depleted T cells, or PBMCs. Deeply sampled blood TCRbeta repertoires from subjects exposed to, actively infected with, or recovered from COVID-19 were included in the dataset. The repertoires were made available in a free public database intended to serve as a resource for research on the immune response to SARS-CoV-2. The samples were drawn from two sources: the first 160 participants of the ongoing ImmuneRACE study, and 950 to 1,500 subjects contributed by 6 global collaborators. The sample metadata nearly always contained a de-identified subject ID, COVID-19 status, age in years and sex. Where available, HLA class I and class II types were taken from metadata supplied by the sample provider and were not determined by assay-based typing. The investigation overall reported the following: How much clinical and demographic metadata was included differed by source and by participant, and the metadata was provided uncurated.

Collaborating institutions collected whole blood in K2EDTA tubes following their own protocols. For TCRbeta analysis, collaborator samples were shipped as frozen whole blood, as isolated PBMCs, or as DNA extracted from either sample type. The immunoSEQ Assay, a bias-controlled multiplex PCR, was used to amplify TCRbeta CDR3 regions from genomic DNA. On the authors' methods: Within the assay, amplification of reference gene primers was used to estimate how many nucleated cells each sample contained. To quantify the absolute abundance of each unique TCRbeta CDR3 rearrangement, sequence reads were collapsed and filtered. For each sample, productive Simpson clonality was calculated by taking the square root of Simpson's diversity index across productive rearrangements. The clones in this table, taken by TCRdb from immuneACCESS, are in-frame only. Not every clone is retained; where verified, under half of the shortfall comes from an unresolved V gene, and the cause of the rest is unknown. Clone size and the V and J calls come from that table; the DNA yielded D and trimming. In this sample the table shows some 370,000 clones, nearly 90% of which occur a single time. The ten largest make up about 6.8% of the sample.

On this clone itself: This receptor's antigen is unknown. Base quality data are lacking; no much larger clone is found one base away.

From cysteine to phenylalanine, the CDR3 is 16 amino acids long. Only the CDR3 region is kept as DNA, spanning 48 bases read in frame from base 1. V has 2 bases trimmed and J has 3 bases trimmed; junction bases matching no gene number 5. Sequences SGHVS (CDR1) and FQNEAQ (CDR2) are obtained from the germline V gene. Sequencing was done on a sample of peripheral blood. This chain joins TRBV7-8 to TRBJ2-7, and TRBD1 matches 12 of the central bases. This clonotype was sampled from a man younger than 35 with active or convalescent COVID-19. The nucleotides are TGTGCCAGCAGCTTAACCGGGACAGGGGGCTTCTACGAGCAGTACTTC. It specifies CASSLTGTGGFYEQYF.